Listed here are 16 T cell receptor beta chains from one sample, sequenced in a study of T cells after yellow fever vaccination. From the 5' RACE reads, TCRdb called clonotypes with MiXCR, one entry per CDR3 protein. The sample lists tens of thousands of distinct CDR3 sequences; roughly 7.4% were seen once. Sequenced here: CD8+ T cells sorted from PBMCs, sampled 15 days after the yellow fever booster vaccination. The receptor set was obtained from a man younger than 45 who received the YFV17D yellow fever vaccine.

The sample holds many counts of this clonotype. This rearrangement joins TRBV15 to TRBJ1-5; 9 bases line up with TRBD1. Trimming took 3 bases from V and 6 from J; bases not matched to a gene: 3. Germline V gives CDR1 LNHNV, CDR2 YYDKDF (reference sequence). The CDR3 consists of 14 residues. CDR3 DNA sequence: TGTGCCACCAGCAGGGGACAGGGACGTCAGCCCCAGCATTTT. This gives the protein CATSRGQGRQPQHF.

The chain uses TRBV5-1 and TRBJ2-7; D is perhaps TRBD2 (6 bases). CDR3 length: 14 residues. V dropped 4 bases and J dropped 2 bases, with 13 bases sitting between them. In germline, CDR1 is SGHRS, CDR2 YFSETQ. CDR3 bases: TGCGCCAGCAGCGAATCCGGGAGCGCCTACGAGCAGTACTTC. It specifies CASSESGSAYEQYF.

For the CDR3, the DNA is TGCGCCAGCAGCCATTCTTCGGCAGGATTTAGCACAGATACGCAGTATTTT. Translated: CASSHSSAGFSTDTQYF. The rearrangement links TRBV4-3 to TRBJ2-3; D remains ambiguous. There are 17 residues in the CDR3. V was clipped by 3 bases and J by 0 bases, with 16 bases between them. Germline lookup yields CDR1 LGHNA and CDR2 YSLEER.

Ten or more counts support this clonotype. The chain uses TRBV29-1 and TRBJ2-3; the D is unclear. The CDR3 has 14 residues. CDR1 is SQVTM and CDR2 is ANQGSEA in the germline V gene. The germline V and J ends were trimmed by 7 bases and 2 bases, with 16 bases remaining between them. The CDR3 here is CSGGISSATDTQYF. The CDR3 DNA sequence: TGCAGCGGAGGTATCAGTTCCGCCACAGATACGCAGTATTTT.

This clonotype was seen at least ten times. The DNA for the CDR3 is TGTGCCAGCAGCTTAAAAGACCCGACTAGCGCCTACTACAATGAGCAGTTCTTC. Translated, it gives CASSLKDPTSAYYNEQFF. The V gene is TRBV9, the J gene TRBJ2-1, with 8 bases identical to TRBD2. Germline V gene sequence: CDR1 SGDLS, CDR2 YYNGEE. The CDR3 has 18 amino acids. The ends lost 4 bases at V and 3 bases at J; junction bases unmatched: 15.

In this sample, this clonotype turned up many times. The V gene is TRBV11-3, the J gene TRBJ2-5; either TRBD1 or TRBD2 may supply D (6 bases each). CDR3 length equals 16 residues. Germline V lookup: CDR1 SGHNT, CDR2 YENEEA. The V end was cut by 6 bases, the J end by 9 bases, with 26 bases between. CDR3: CASSSLRGPSLSAQYF. The CDR3 DNA reads TGTGCCAGCAGTTCCCTCCGGGGGCCGTCCCTGTCGGCCCAGTACTTC.

This clonotype was recorded at least ten times. This sequence joins TRBV7-2 and TRBJ2-7, with D tentatively TRBD1 or TRBD2 (5 bases each). The CDR3 runs to 14 residues. Germline V gene sequence: CDR1 SGHTA, CDR2 FQGNSA. V gave up 4 bases and J gave up 1 base, with 11 bases separating them. CDR3 sequence reads: CASSWDPISYEQYF. The CDR3 coding sequence is TGTGCCAGCAGCTGGGACCCAATTTCCTACGAGCAGTACTTC.

This clonotype showed up many times. The genes are TRBV19 and TRBJ2-2; 12 bases agree with TRBD2. V lost 3 bases to trimming and J lost 7 bases; unmatched junction nucleotides: 6. Per germline, CDR1 LNHDA and CDR2 SQIVND (reference sequence). The CDR3 consists of 16 residues. The CDR3 region has the DNA TGTGCCAGTAGTATTTCGGGACTAGCGGGCGGCGGGGAGCTGTTTTTT. Translating it yields CASSISGLAGGGELFF. Complete variable domain (other parts from reference TRBV19 and TRBJ2-2): DGGITQSPKYLFRKEGQNVTLSCEQNLNHDAMYWYRQDPGQGLRLIYYSQIVNDFQKGDIAEGYSVSREKKESFPLTVTSAQKNPTAFYLCASSISGLAGGGELFFGEGSRLTVL.

This clonotype appeared a few times. This chain uses TRBV3-1 with TRBJ1-2; D is ambiguous. Germline CDR1 is LGHDT and CDR2 is YNNKEL (reference sequence). There are 14 residues in the CDR3. The germline V and J ends were trimmed by 1 base and 5 bases, with 11 bases remaining between them. CDR3 protein: CASSQAGTLYGYTF. The CDR3 bases are TGTGCCAGCAGCCAAGCTGGTACGTTATATGGCTACACCTTC.

The sample holds many counts of this clonotype. V is TRBV20-1 and J is TRBJ1-5; no reliable D call. The V end was cut by 3 bases, the J end by 3 bases, with 21 bases between. Germline V lookup: CDR1 DFQATT, CDR2 SNEGSKA (reference sequence). CDR3 length: 17 residues. This CDR3 reads CSASDPHLLESNQPQHF. CDR3 bases: TGCAGTGCTAGTGACCCCCACCTTCTAGAATCCAATCAGCCCCAGCATTTT.

The rearrangement uses TRBV7-8 and TRBJ2-6; no clear D. Between the trimmed V and J ends, which lost 5 bases and 4 bases, there was a span of 12 bases. This CDR3 has 15 residues. Germline V CDR1 and CDR2: SGHVS, FQNEAQ. Here the CDR3 DNA reads TGTGCCAGCAGCCCAGTTAGGGCCGGGGCCAACGTCCTGACTTTC. Translating gives CASSPVRAGANVLTF. The full variable domain, completed using reference TRBV7-8 and TRBJ2-6, is GAGVSQSPRYKVAKRGQDVALRCDPISGHVSLFWYQQALGQGPEFLTYFQNEAQLDKSGLPSDRFFAERPEGSVSTLKIQRTQQEDSAVYLCASSPVRAGANVLTFGAGSRLTVL.

This clonotype has just a few counts. The chain carries TRBV7-2 and TRBJ2-7, with 15 bases lining up with TRBD2. J lost 5 bases, V lost 2 bases, and 10 bases had no gene match. This CDR3 has 18 residues. Per the germline V gene, CDR1 is SGHTA and CDR2 is FQGNSA. CDR3 bases: TGTGCCAGCAGCTTACTGACCCGGACTAGCGGGAGGGGTGACGAGCAGTACTTC. Translating it yields CASSLLTRTSGRGDEQYF.

This clonotype was found many times. The chain employs TRBV24-1 and TRBJ2-1, with 12 positions matching TRBD2. V shed 3 bases and J 7 bases; nucleotides not matched to a gene: 9. CDR1 and CDR2 (germline): KGHDR, SFDVKD. The CDR3 loop spans 17 amino acids. The CDR3 coding sequence is TGTGCCACCAGTGATAATATCGGGACTAGCGGGTGGAATGAGCAGTTCTTC. Its translation: CATSDNIGTSGWNEQFF.

This clonotype was seen many times. The rearrangement uses TRBV20-1 and TRBJ2-1, with 12 positions matching TRBD2. The germline CDR1 and CDR2 sequences are DFQATT and SNEGSKA (reference sequence). CDR3 length equals 14 residues. J gave up 4 bases and V 6 bases, and 4 bases lay outside the gene matches. In DNA, the CDR3 is TGCAGTGCGCCCGGACTAGCGGGATACAATGAGCAGTTCTTC. It codes for CSAPGLAGYNEQFF.

This clonotype was seen ten or more times. This chain joins TRBV5-1 and TRBJ2-1; a possible D gene is TRBD2 (5 bases). The CDR3 runs 14 residues. Trimming left V 7 bases short and J 2 bases short, with 13 bases between. CDR1 is SGHRS, CDR2 YFSETQ, per germline. The CDR3 region has the DNA TGCGCCAGCTCTGGACTGGGAACCTACAATGAGCAGTTCTTC. Translating gives CASSGLGTYNEQFF.

The J gene is TRBJ1-4, the V gene TRBV9; tentatively, D is TRBD1 (5 bases). V was shortened by 3 bases and J by 6 bases, with 9 bases between the two germline ends. The CDR3 is 13 residues long. Germline V gives CDR1 SGDLS, CDR2 YYNGEE. CDR3 amino acids: CASSAGTHEKLFF. The CDR3 nucleotides read TGTGCCAGCAGCGCCGGGACTCATGAAAAACTGTTTTTT.